The 21 T cell receptor beta chains in this list originate from one sample, sequenced in a study of early T cells in non-severe SARS-CoV-2 infection. TCRdb independently ran MiXCR on the 5' RACE reads; one entry per CDR3 protein. The data show about 100,000 distinct CDR3 sequences, with 13% seen just once and approximately 2.3% held by the top ten. The sequenced material came from whole blood. These receptors originate from an adult who was a healthcare worker with PCR-confirmed SARS-CoV-2 infection or an uninfected control (not recorded which).

This clonotype occurred a few times. The chain links TRBV19 to TRBJ2-4; D gene ambiguous. The CDR3 covers 13 residues. Per the germline V gene, CDR1 is LNHDA and CDR2 is SQIVND (reference sequence). Trimming took 9 bases from V and 3 from J, leaving 12 bases between them. The CDR3 DNA reads TGTGCCAGCGCCGGACCCGGCAAAAACATTCAGTACTTC. It is translated as CASAGPGKNIQYF.

The V and J genes are TRBV21-1 and TRBJ1-2; the table assigns TRBD1, which was not confirmed against the DNA. TRBV21-1 is a pseudogene. The CDR3 loop spans 15 amino acids. Here the CDR3 DNA reads TGTGCCAGCAGCAATGGGCAGGGACCTAACTATGGCTACACCTTC. It specifies CASSNGQGPNYGYTF.

This clonotype was seen a few times. The V and J genes are TRBV6-5 and TRBJ1-2, with D unclear. Trimming took 4 bases from V and 4 from J, leaving 19 bases between them. This CDR3 region has 16 residues. CDR1 and CDR2 (germline): MNHEY, SVGAGI. The CDR3, as DNA: TGTGCCAGCAGTTCCCCCGATCGGATTACCCTCTATGGCTACACCTTC. Protein: CASSSPDRITLYGYTF.

This clonotype was detected many times. The chain employs TRBV2 and TRBJ2-2; no definite D call. CDR3 length equals 13 residues. Germline CDR1 SNHLY, CDR2 FYNNEI. Trimming cost V 7 bases and J 7 bases, with 13 bases left between them. The CDR3 loop reads CASTARTGGELFF. In nucleotides, the CDR3 is TGTGCCAGCACCGCTCGCACGGGCGGGGAGCTGTTTTTT. The full variable domain, completed using reference TRBV2 and TRBJ2-2, is EPEVTQTPSHQVTQMGQEVILRCVPISNHLYFYWYRQILGQKVEFLVSFYNNEISEKSEIFDDQFSVERPDGSNFTLKIRSTKLEDSAMYFCASTARTGGELFFGEGSRLTVL.

This chain uses TRBV7-2 with TRBJ2-1; 8 nucleotides match TRBD2. The V gene end was trimmed by 4 bases and the J gene end by 0 bases; junction bases not matched to a gene: 8. CDR1 is SGHTA, CDR2 FQGNSA, per germline. This CDR3 spans 17 amino acids. CDR3 region: CASSSPWLAGSYNEQFF. The CDR3 DNA reads TGTGCCAGCAGCTCACCCTGGCTAGCGGGCTCCTACAATGAGCAGTTCTTC.

The chain employs TRBV28 and TRBJ2-5, with unresolved D. Trimming left V 3 bases short and J 5 bases short, with 10 bases between. This CDR3 is built from 13 residues. Germline V gene data show CDR1 as MDHEN and CDR2 as SYDVKM. Here the CDR3 DNA reads TGTGCCAGCAGTTTCCTGGATTTTGAGACCCAGTACTTC. Its translation: CASSFLDFETQYF.

The rearrangement links TRBV29-1 to TRBJ2-3; the match to TRBD2 covers 7 bases. The V and J ends lost 7 bases and 6 bases, in that order; junction bases with no gene match: 1. CDR1 and CDR2 from the germline V gene are SQVTM and ANQGSEA. The CDR3 has 10 residues. CDR3 loop: CSGGGDTQYF. CDR3 sequence (DNA): TGCAGCGGGGGAGGGGATACGCAGTATTTT.

This clonotype was picked up a small number of times. This sequence joins TRBV6-5 and TRBJ1-1, with D perhaps matching TRBD1 (5 bases). V was shortened by 5 bases and J by 8 bases, with 15 bases between the two germline ends. Germline-derived CDR1 and CDR2 are MNHEY and SVGAGI. This CDR3 has 13 amino acids. The CDR3 region is CASSQGRDSEAFF. Written as DNA, the CDR3 is TGTGCCAGCAGTCAGGGCCGTGACAGCGAAGCTTTCTTT.

As regards this clonotype: It may be a read error: a sequence one base away is much more abundant. The rearrangement uses TRBV5-1 and TRBJ1-2, with D unclear. Germline-derived CDR1 and CDR2 are SGHRS and YFSETQ. V was shortened by 5 bases and J by 0 bases, with 17 bases between the two germline ends. The CDR3 has 16 residues. CDR3 DNA: TGCGCCAGCAGGGTAGATCGACTGACAACTAACTATGGCTACACCTTC. Translation: CASRVDRLTTNYGYTF. The entire variable domain, with the rest obtained from reference TRBV5-1 and TRBJ1-2, is as follows: KAGVTQTPRYLIKTRGQQVTLSCSPISGHRSVSWYQQTPGQGLQFLFEYFSETQRNKGNFPGRFSGRQFSNSRSEMNVSTLELGDSALYLCASRVDRLTTNYGYTFGSGTRLTVV.

This clonotype was seen ten or more times. This sequence joins TRBV6-6 and TRBJ2-5; D remains ambiguous. CDR1 MNHNY and CDR2 SVGAGI come from the germline V gene (reference sequence). V lost 2 bases to trimming and J lost 5 bases, with 9 bases between them. The CDR3 length is 13 residues. This CDR3 is CASSYVSHETQYF. The CDR3 coding sequence is TGTGCCAGCAGTTACGTCTCCCATGAGACCCAGTACTTC.

This clonotype was seen repeatedly, ten times or more. The chain couples TRBV6-1 to TRBJ1-5; 10 bases fit TRBD1. J was trimmed by 3 bases and V by 4 bases; bases with no gene match: 9. The CDR3 sequence is 17 residues long. Germline-derived CDR1 and CDR2 are MNHNS and SASEGT. CDR3 sequence reads: CASSGRDRGRDNQPQHF. In DNA form, the CDR3 reads TGTGCCAGCAGTGGCCGGGACAGGGGTAGGGACAATCAGCCCCAGCATTTT.

The table lists this clonotype with many counts. The gene calls are TRBV6-2 or TRBV6-3 and TRBJ2-5; D is possibly TRBD2 (5 bases). The CDR3 has 12 residues. CDR1 and CDR2 from the germline V gene are MNHEY and SVGEGT. V lost 6 bases and J 7 bases, leaving 12 bases between the germline ends. CDR3 nucleotide sequence: TGTGCCAGCAGCTACCGTGGAGGGACCCAGTACTTC. Its protein product is CASSYRGGTQYF.

The chain carries TRBV2 and TRBJ2-1; D not certain. The CDR3 runs 11 residues. V shed 8 bases and J shed 3 bases, with 5 bases lying between them. Germline CDR1 SNHLY, CDR2 FYNNEI. CDR3 sequence reads: CASGVYNEQFF. The CDR3 DNA reads TGTGCCAGCGGGGTCTACAATGAGCAGTTCTTC.

This clonotype has a count of ten or more. V and J are TRBV2 and TRBJ2-2, with 8 bases fitting TRBD2. Looked up from germline, CDR1 is SNHLY and CDR2 is FYNNEI. The V segment lost 6 bases and the J segment 1 base; nucleotides outside the gene matches: 4. CDR3 length: 15 amino acids. CDR3 amino acids: CASRKRGRNTGELFF. The CDR3 nucleotides are TGTGCCAGCAGGAAGCGGGGGAGGAACACCGGGGAGCTGTTTTTT.

This clonotype showed up just a few times. The rearrangement links TRBV6-5 to TRBJ1-2; 8 bases are shared with TRBD1. The junction had 7 bases not matched to a gene; V was cut back by 0 bases and J by 7 bases. CDR3 length: 15 residues. CDR1 is MNHEY, CDR2 SVGAGI, per germline. CDR3 region: CASSYSTGALFGYTF. The CDR3 DNA follows: TGTGCCAGCAGTTACTCGACAGGGGCTCTGTTTGGCTACACCTTC.

This clonotype was observed a handful of times. The V call is TRBV7-4, the J call TRBJ1-3; D unclear. The CDR3 contains 16 residues. Germline CDR1 SGHVT, CDR2 SQSDAQ. The V and J ends lost 1 base and 4 bases respectively, with 14 bases between them. The CDR3 protein is CASSLEAPPRGNTIYF. The CDR3 DNA reads TGTGCCAGCAGCTTAGAGGCACCCCCGAGAGGAAACACCATATATTTT.

This clonotype was counted ten times or more. The J gene is TRBJ2-7, the V gene TRBV11-2, with D tentatively TRBD1 (7 bases). Germline CDR1 and CDR2: SGHAT and FQNNGV. Trimming took off 7 bases at V and 5 bases at J, with 18 bases between the two ends. The CDR3 has 14 amino acids. The CDR3 coding sequence is TGTGCCAGCACTCTGGGGGGACAGACCCACGAGCAGTACTTC. Protein product: CASTLGGQTHEQYF. Combining the CDR3 with reference TRBV11-2 and TRBJ2-7 gives the whole variable domain EAGVAQSPRYKIIEKRQSVAFWCNPISGHATLYWYQQILGQGPKLLIQFQNNGVVDDSQLPKDRFSAERLKGVDSTLKIQPAKLEDSAVYLCASTLGGQTHEQYFGPGTRLTVT.

The chain employs TRBV27 and TRBJ2-3; TRBD2 matches 9 bases. The J segment lost 4 bases and the V segment lost 6 bases, leaving 11 bases of the junction unmatched. Germline loops: CDR1 MNHEY, CDR2 SMNVEV (reference sequence). The CDR3 spans 16 residues. CDR3 DNA: TGTGCCAGCAGCCCGAGGGCAGCGGGGGGCCCAGATACGCAGTATTTT. Amino acid sequence: CASSPRAAGGPDTQYF.

This clonotype has a handful of counts. The rearrangement links TRBV27 to TRBJ1-1, with 8 positions matching TRBD1. The ends lost 6 bases at V and 5 bases at J; junction bases unmatched: 2. Germline V gene data show CDR1 as MNHEY and CDR2 as SMNVEV (reference sequence). The CDR3 is made up of 12 amino acids. In DNA, the CDR3 is TGTGCCAGCAGAACAGGGGGGACTGAAGCTTTCTTT. Protein product: CASRTGGTEAFF.

This clonotype appeared a few times. V usage is TRBV10-1 and J usage is TRBJ1-5, with a weak D call TRBD1 (5 bases). Germline loops: CDR1 WNHNN, CDR2 SYGVQD (reference sequence). This CDR3 is 16 amino acids long. Trimming took off 8 bases at V and 3 bases at J, with 20 bases between the two ends. The CDR3 region has the DNA TGCGCCAGCGCCCGTCAGGGCCGGCGGATCAATCAGCCCCAGCATTTT. Its protein is CASARQGRRINQPQHF.

In its sample, this clonotype was seen many times. The V and J genes are TRBV9 and TRBJ1-6, with a possible D match to TRBD1 (5 bases). V was trimmed by 6 bases and J by 6 bases, leaving 10 bases between them. CDR3 size: 13 residues. Germline values: CDR1 SGDLS, CDR2 YYNGEE. CDR3 bases: TGTGCCAGCAACCGGGACTTTAATTCACCCCTCCACTTT. It yields the protein CASNRDFNSPLHF. Filled out from reference TRBV9 and TRBJ1-6, the complete variable domain reads DSGVTQTPKHLITATGQRVTLRCSPRSGDLSVYWYQQSLDQGLQFLIQYYNGEERAKGNILERFSAQQFPDLHSELNLSSLELGDSALYFCASNRDFNSPLHFGNGTRLTVT.